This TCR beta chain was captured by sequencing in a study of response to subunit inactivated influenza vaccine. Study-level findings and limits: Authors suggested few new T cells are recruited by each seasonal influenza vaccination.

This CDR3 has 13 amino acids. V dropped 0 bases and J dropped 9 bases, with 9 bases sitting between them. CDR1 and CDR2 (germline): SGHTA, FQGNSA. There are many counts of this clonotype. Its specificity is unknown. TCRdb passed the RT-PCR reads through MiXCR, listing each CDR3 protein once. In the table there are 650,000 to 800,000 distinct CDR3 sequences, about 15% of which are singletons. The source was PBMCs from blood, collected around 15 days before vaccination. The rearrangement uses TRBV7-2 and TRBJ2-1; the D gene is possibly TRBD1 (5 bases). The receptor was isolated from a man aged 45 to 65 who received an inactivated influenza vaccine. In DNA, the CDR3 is TGTGCCAGCAGCTTAGCGGGGCCTATTGAGCAGTTCTTC. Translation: CASSLAGPIEQFF.